The next 9 T cell receptor beta chains were all read from a single sample in a study of T cell repertoires in cytomegalovirus infection. TCRdb ran MiXCR on the reads and lists one entry per CDR3 protein. The sample includes almost 500,000 distinct CDR3 sequences, approximately 10% seen only once; the top ten take roughly 10%. The sample taken for sequencing was PBMCs. The receptors here all came from a human donor in good health (CMV status not recorded). Some clones in this sample may be carry-over from other donors' samples.

The chain recombines TRBV2 with TRBJ1-5; perhaps TRBD1 as D (6 bases). The V gene lost 7 bases and the J gene lost 2 bases, with 12 bases spanning the gap. Germline CDR1 is SNHLY and CDR2 is FYNNEI. The CDR3 has 14 residues. The CDR3 is CASTLQGGNQPQHF. In nucleotides, the CDR3 is TGTGCCAGCACCCTACAGGGAGGCAATCAGCCCCAGCATTTT.

V usage is TRBV30 and J usage is TRBJ2-2; the D is unclear. Germline loops: CDR1 GTSNPN, CDR2 SVGIG (reference sequence). With 0 bases removed from V and 7 bases from J, the gap between germline ends came to 9 bases. The CDR3 runs 13 residues. The chain's CDR3 is CAWSVNGFGELFF. CDR3 DNA sequence: TGTGCCTGGAGTGTAAATGGCTTCGGGGAGCTGTTTTTT.

V is TRBV2 and J is TRBJ1-6; D call uncertain. Germline-derived CDR1 and CDR2 are SNHLY and FYNNEI. Trimming left V 8 bases short and J 9 bases short, with 11 bases between. The CDR3 is made up of 12 amino acids. The CDR3: CASLFLGSPLHF. The CDR3 DNA follows: TGTGCCAGCTTATTTTTGGGTTCACCCCTCCACTTT.

This clonotype was counted at least ten times. The chain employs TRBV9 and TRBJ1-6; 11 bases map to TRBD1. V dropped 3 bases and J dropped 5; count of bases not matched to a gene: 10. The CDR3 runs 18 residues. Germline CDR1 SGDLS, CDR2 YYNGEE. CDR3 nucleotide sequence: TGTGCCAGCAGCGCCGAGGAGGACAGGGGGCTTGATAATTCACCCCTCCACTTT. Translated: CASSAEEDRGLDNSPLHF.

This clonotype occurred many times. V gene TRBV12-5 combines with J gene TRBJ2-7; 9 bases are shared with TRBD1. The CDR3 is 14 amino acids. The germline V gene encodes CDR1 LGHNT and CDR2 FRNRAP. Unmatched junction bases numbered 1, after V lost 0 bases and J lost 4 bases. CDR3 amino acids: CASGLVQGAYEQYF. CDR3 coding DNA: TGTGCTAGTGGTTTGGTACAGGGGGCGTACGAGCAGTACTTC. Looking up the rest from reference TRBV12-5 and TRBJ2-7 gives the full variable domain: DARVTQTPRHKVTEMGQEVTMRCQPILGHNTVFWYRQTMMQGLELLAYFRNRAPLDDSGMPKDRFSAEMPDATLATLKIQPSEPRDSAVYFCASGLVQGAYEQYFGPGTRLTVT.

CDR3 sequence (DNA): TGTGCCAGCAGCGTGAGCGGGGACAAAAACATTCAGTACTTC. Protein sequence: CASSVSGDKNIQYF. The J gene is TRBJ2-4, the V gene TRBV4-2; 7 bases line up with TRBD2. The CDR3 is 14 residues long. Unmatched junction bases numbered 4, after V lost 5 bases and J lost 3 bases. In germline, CDR1 is LGHNA, CDR2 YNFKEQ.

In this sample, this clonotype turned up a few times. The chain has TRBV18 and TRBJ2-3, with 10 bases lining up with TRBD1. Per germline, CDR1 KGHSH and CDR2 LQKENI. The junction had 8 bases not matched to a gene; V was cut back by 3 bases and J by 8 bases. The CDR3 contains 15 residues. CDR3 sequence reads: CASSPGTGEVGTQYF. CDR3 DNA sequence: TGTGCCAGCTCACCCGGGACAGGGGAAGTCGGTACGCAGTATTTT. Supplemented by reference TRBV18 and TRBJ2-3, the full variable domain reads NAGVMQNPRHLVRRRGQEARLRCSPMKGHSHVYWYRQLPEEGLKFMVYLQKENIIDESGMPKERFSAEFPKEGPSILRIQQVVRGDSAAYFCASSPGTGEVGTQYFGPGTRLTVL.

The chain recombines TRBV7-8 with TRBJ2-2; tentatively, D is TRBD2 (6 bases). CDR3 length: 17 residues. Trimming cost V 4 bases and J 0 bases, with 15 bases left between them. From germline, CDR1 is SGHVS and CDR2 FQNEAQ. CDR3 in DNA: TGTGCCAGCAGCTCCTTTACAGGCGGGACGAACACCGGGGAGCTGTTTTTT. Protein sequence: CASSSFTGGTNTGELFF.

This clonotype has only a few counts. The chain carries TRBV28 and TRBJ1-2, with TRBD1 as a possible D gene (5 bases). V gave up 5 bases and J gave up 8 bases, with 18 bases separating them. The germline V gene has CDR1 MDHEN and CDR2 SYDVKM. CDR3 length: 14 residues. CDR3 DNA: TGTGCCAGCAGTCTTACACAGGCTAGAGGCGGCTACACCTTC. Translating it yields CASSLTQARGGYTF.